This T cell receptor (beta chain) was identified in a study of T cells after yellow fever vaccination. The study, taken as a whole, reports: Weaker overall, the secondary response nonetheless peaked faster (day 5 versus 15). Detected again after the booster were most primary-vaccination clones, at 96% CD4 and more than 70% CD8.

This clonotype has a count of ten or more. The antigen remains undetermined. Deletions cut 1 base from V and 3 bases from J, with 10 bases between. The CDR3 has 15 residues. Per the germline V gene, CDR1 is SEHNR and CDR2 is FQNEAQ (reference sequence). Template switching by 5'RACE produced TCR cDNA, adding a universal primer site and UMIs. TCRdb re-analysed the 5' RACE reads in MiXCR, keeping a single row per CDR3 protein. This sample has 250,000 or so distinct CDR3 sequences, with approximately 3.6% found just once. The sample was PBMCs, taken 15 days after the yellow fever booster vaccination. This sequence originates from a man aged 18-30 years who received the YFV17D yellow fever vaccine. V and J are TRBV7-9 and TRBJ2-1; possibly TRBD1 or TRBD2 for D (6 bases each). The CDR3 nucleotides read TGTGCCAGCAGCTTAGGGGGGGCCTTCTACAATGAGCAGTTCTTC. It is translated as CASSLGGAFYNEQFF.